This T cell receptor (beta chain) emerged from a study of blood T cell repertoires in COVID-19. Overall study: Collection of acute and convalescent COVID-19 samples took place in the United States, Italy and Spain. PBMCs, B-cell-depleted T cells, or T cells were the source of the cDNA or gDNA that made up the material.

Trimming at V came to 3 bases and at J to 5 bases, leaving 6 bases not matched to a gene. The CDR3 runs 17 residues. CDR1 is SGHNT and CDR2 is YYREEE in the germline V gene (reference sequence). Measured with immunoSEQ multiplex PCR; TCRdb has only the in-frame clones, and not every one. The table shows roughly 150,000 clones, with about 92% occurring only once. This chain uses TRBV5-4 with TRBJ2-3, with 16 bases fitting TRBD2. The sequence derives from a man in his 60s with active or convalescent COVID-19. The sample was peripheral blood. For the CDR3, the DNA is TGTGCCAGCAGCTCGAGGGGACTAGCGGGAGGGGTAGATACGCAGTATTTT. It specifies CASSSRGLAGGVDTQYF.